The 3 T cell receptor beta chains given below trace back to one sample, sequenced in a study of CD8 T cells in Susac syndrome. RNA was extracted with the RNeasy kit, and a quantity of about 0.45 to 1 ug was reverse transcribed using random hexamers. TCRdb called the immunoSEQ multiplex PCR reads again in MiXCR, with one record for every CDR3 protein. The sample consists of about 150,000 distinct CDR3 sequences, roughly 94% of them appearing once. The sample taken for sequencing was CD4+ T cells from PBMCs. The receptors here all came from a human donor in good health.

This sequence joins TRBV19 and TRBJ2-7; maybe TRBD1 (6 bases). CDR1 and CDR2 (germline): LNHDA, SQIVND (reference sequence). V was clipped by 3 bases and J by 5 bases, with 14 bases between them. The CDR3 has 14 amino acids. Written as DNA, the CDR3 is TGTGCCAGTAGTATGACAGGCTTAGTCGACGAGCAGTACTTC. Residues: CASSMTGLVDEQYF.

V gene TRBV7-9 combines with J gene TRBJ2-3, with no clear D. Germline V gene sequence: CDR1 SEHNR, CDR2 FQNEAQ (reference sequence). This CDR3 is built from 13 residues. V lost 6 bases to trimming and J lost 2 bases, with 9 bases between them. The CDR3 loop is CASRAWPTDTQYF. For the CDR3, the DNA is TGTGCCAGCAGGGCCTGGCCCACAGATACGCAGTATTTT.

This rearrangement joins TRBV18 to TRBJ2-7; 11 nucleotides match TRBD1. The germline V gene has CDR1 KGHSH and CDR2 LQKENI. The J segment lost 7 bases and the V segment lost 2 bases, leaving 10 bases of the junction unmatched. The CDR3 runs to 16 residues. Here the CDR3 reads CASSPSSGQGAREQYF. CDR3 bases: TGTGCCAGCTCACCATCCAGCGGACAGGGGGCGAGGGAGCAGTACTTC.